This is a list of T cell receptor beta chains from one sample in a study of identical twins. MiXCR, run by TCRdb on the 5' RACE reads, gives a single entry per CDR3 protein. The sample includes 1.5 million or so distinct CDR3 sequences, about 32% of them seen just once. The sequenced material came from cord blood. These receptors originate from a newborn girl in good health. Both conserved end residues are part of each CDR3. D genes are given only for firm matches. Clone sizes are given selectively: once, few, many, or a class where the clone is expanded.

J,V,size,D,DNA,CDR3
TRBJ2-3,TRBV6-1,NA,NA,TGTGCCAGCACCGAGCCGGGGGCCTCCACAGATACGCAGTATTTT,CASTEPGASTDTQYF
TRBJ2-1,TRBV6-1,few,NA,TGTGCCAGCAGTGGGGGACTTCACTCCTACAATGAGCAGTTCTTC,CASSGGLHSYNEQFF
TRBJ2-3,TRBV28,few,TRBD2,TGTGCCAGCAGTTTTGCGGGAGGGCCGGGTACGCAGTATTTT,CASSFAGGPGTQYF
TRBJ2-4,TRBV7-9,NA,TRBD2,TGTGCCAGCAGCCAACTAGCGGGAGATCGGGAAAACATTCAGTACTTC,CASSQLAGDRENIQYF
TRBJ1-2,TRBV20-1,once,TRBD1,TGCAGTGCTAGAGCCCCCTCCCGGACAGGGGGCTATGGCTACACCTTC,CSARAPSRTGGYGYTF
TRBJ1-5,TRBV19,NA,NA,TGTGCCAGTGAACAGAATAGCAATCAGCCCCAGCATTTT,CASEQNSNQPQHF
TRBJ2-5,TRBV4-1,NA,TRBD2,TGCGCCAGCAGCCAAGAGGGACCTAGCGGGGGGGCGTACCAAGAGACCCAGTACTTC,CASSQEGPSGGAYQETQYF
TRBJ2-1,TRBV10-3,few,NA,TGTGCCATCAGTGAGTTAACAGGCAGTGAGCAGTTCTTC,CAISELTGSEQFF
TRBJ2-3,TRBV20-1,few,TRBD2,TGCAGTGCTAGACCTCCGGGACTAGCGGGAGATGGTACGCAGTATTTT,CSARPPGLAGDGTQYF
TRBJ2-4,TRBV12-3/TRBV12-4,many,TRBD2,TGTGCCAGCAGTGCCGGGACTAGCTCTTTGGACATTCAGTACTTC,CASSAGTSSLDIQYF
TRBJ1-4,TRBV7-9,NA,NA,TGTGCCAGCAGCGCCAACAGGGACGGGCGAAATGAAAAACTGTTTTTT,CASSANRDGRNEKLFF
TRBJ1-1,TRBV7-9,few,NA,TGTGCCAGCAGCTTGGCCCCGTCTGAAGCTTTCTTT,CASSLAPSEAFF
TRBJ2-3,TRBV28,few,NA,TGTGCCAGCAGGCCTCCGGTAGCAGATACGCAGTATTTT,CASRPPVADTQYF
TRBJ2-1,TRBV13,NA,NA,TGTGCCAGCAGCTTGGGGGTGGACTACTACAATGAGCAGTTCTTC,CASSLGVDYYNEQFF
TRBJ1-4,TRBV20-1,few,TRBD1,TGCAGTGCTAGGGACAGGGCGCGGGAAAAACTGTTTTTT,CSARDRAREKLFF
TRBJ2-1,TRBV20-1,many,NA,TGCAGTGCTAGGGCTAGAAGCTCCTACAATGAGCAGTTCTTC,CSARARSSYNEQFF
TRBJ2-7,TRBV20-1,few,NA,TGCAGTGCTAGAGACGAGACTCTCGGCTACGAGCAGTACTTC,CSARDETLGYEQYF